A single sample gave rise to the 32 T cell receptor beta chains below, sequenced in a study of shared clonotypes between healthy human individuals. This table comes from immunoSEQ multiplex PCR, and its TCRdb copy is limited to in-frame clones, with some not included. The sample lists a few hundred thousand clones, around 77% seen once, with more than 10% in the top ten. The source material was PBMCs. These receptor sequences come from a woman in her 40s in good health. Some clones in this sample may be carry-over from other donors' samples.

In this sample, this clone turned up a few times. This sequence joins TRBV7-9 and TRBJ2-1, with D hard to call. The CDR3 length is 18 residues. The V end lost 5 bases, the J end lost 2 bases, and 22 bases lay between the germline ends. Germline V gene data show CDR1 as SEHNR and CDR2 as FQNEAQ (reference sequence). The CDR3 spells CASSKTSLHSTAYNEQFF. The CDR3 coding sequence is TGTGCCAGCAGCAAAACATCGCTACACTCCACCGCCTACAATGAGCAGTTCTTC.

The table lists this clone with a count of one. The gene calls are TRBV5-1 and TRBJ2-2; D gene uncertain. V lost 1 base and J lost 6, with 7 bases in between. Germline lookup yields CDR1 SGHRS and CDR2 YFSETQ. This CDR3 has 13 residues. The CDR3 spells CASSLTRPGELFF. As DNA, the CDR3 is TGCGCCAGCAGCTTGACAAGACCCGGGGAGCTGTTTTTT.

The CDR3 sequence: CASSKCMSNEQFF. For the CDR3, the DNA is TGTGCCAGCAGCAAATGTATGTCTAATGAGCAGTTCTTC. This sequence joins TRBV21-1 and TRBJ2-1; TRBD2, the D gene given by the table, was not confirmed from the DNA. TRBV21-1 counts as a pseudogene. CDR3 length equals 13 residues.

This chain connects TRBV28 to TRBJ2-1; D may be TRBD2 (5 bases). Trimming pared 5 bases from V and 3 bases from J, leaving 14 bases between. Germline V gene lookup returns CDR1 MDHEN and CDR2 SYDVKM. This CDR3 region has 15 residues. The CDR3 nucleotides read TGTGCCAGCAGTGGAGCGGATGGTAGCTACAATGAGCAGTTCTTC. Translated: CASSGADGSYNEQFF.

This chain joins TRBV5-1 and TRBJ2-3; 7 bases are a match to TRBD2. The length of the CDR3 is 16 residues. With V trimmed by 4 bases and J by 3 bases, 11 bases remained unmatched. Germline values: CDR1 SGHRS, CDR2 YFSETQ. In DNA, the CDR3 is TGCGCCAGCAGCCCGGCTCTGGGGGGGACGACAGATACGCAGTATTTT. The encoded protein is CASSPALGGTTDTQYF.

There are a few counts of this clone. A much larger clone differs by one base, so this may be a read error. The chain carries TRBV13 and TRBJ2-7; the D call may be TRBD1 or TRBD2 (6 bases each). Germline V gene sequence: CDR1 PRHDT, CDR2 FYEKMQ (reference sequence). The CDR3 runs 12 residues. Trimming shortened V by 2 bases and J by 6 bases, and 8 bases separated the two germline ends. CDR3 in DNA: TGTGCCAGCAGCTTAAAGGGGGGCGAGCAGTACTTC. This sequence encodes CASSLKGGEQYF.

This chain joins TRBV30 and TRBJ2-7, with 9 bases matching TRBD1. V was clipped by 5 bases and J by 1 base; unmatched bases: 3. This CDR3 spans 13 amino acids. The germline V gene has CDR1 GTSNPN and CDR2 SVGIG (reference sequence). CDR3 protein: CAWRDRASYEQYF. The CDR3 DNA reads TGTGCCTGGCGGGACAGGGCATCCTACGAGCAGTACTTC.

The rearrangement uses TRBV28 and TRBJ1-3, with D tentatively TRBD1 (5 bases). Germline-derived CDR1 and CDR2 are MDHEN and SYDVKM. This CDR3 is 15 amino acids long. Trimming took 2 bases from V and 6 from J, leaving 14 bases between them. CDR3 amino acids: CASSLTGLIENTIYF. The CDR3 DNA reads TGTGCCAGCAGTTTAACGGGACTTATCGAAAACACCATATATTTT.

This clone was observed a handful of times. A much more abundant neighbour one base away suggests this may be a read error. This same CDR3 is encoded by further DNA sequences in the sample. This rearrangement joins TRBV9 to TRBJ2-3, with D possibly being TRBD1 or TRBD2 (5 bases each). The CDR3 has 15 amino acids. Between the trimmed V and J ends, which lost 0 bases and 6 bases, there was a span of 14 bases. Germline assignment: CDR1 SGDLS and CDR2 YYNGEE. The CDR3 reads CASSVEGTDGDTQYF. For the CDR3, the DNA is TGTGCCAGCAGCGTAGAAGGGACGGACGGGGATACGCAGTATTTT.

The table lists this clone with a count of one. The chain joins TRBV28 to TRBJ2-2; 7 bases are a match to TRBD2. This CDR3 has 15 residues. Germline lookup yields CDR1 MDHEN and CDR2 SYDVKM. After removal of 10 bases from V and 4 bases from J, the junction contained 12 bases not matched to a gene. This CDR3 reads CATRRGGRATGELFF. The DNA for the CDR3 is TGTGCCACCCGGAGGGGAGGGAGGGCCACCGGGGAGCTGTTTTTT.

The chain couples TRBV4-2 to TRBJ2-1, with D perhaps matching TRBD2 (6 bases). The germline CDR1 and CDR2 sequences are LGHNA and YNFKEQ. This CDR3 is built from 16 residues. V was clipped by 0 bases and J by 9 bases, with 18 bases between them. In DNA form, the CDR3 reads TGTGCCAGCAGCCAAGATCCCAGGGACGGGGGTGGTGAGCAGTTCTTC. It specifies CASSQDPRDGGGEQFF.

V gene TRBV18 combines with J gene TRBJ2-3; 7 positions match TRBD1. With V trimmed by 6 bases and J by 1 base, 4 bases remained unmatched. From germline, CDR1 is KGHSH and CDR2 LQKENI. The CDR3 sequence is 14 residues long. The CDR3 protein is CASSLQGGTDTQYF. Written as DNA, the CDR3 is TGTGCCAGCTCTCTTCAGGGGGGCACAGATACGCAGTATTTT.

This chain connects TRBV28 to TRBJ2-5; a weak D match, TRBD2 (7 bases). Trimming stripped 4 bases from V and 0 bases from J, with 18 bases between. Germline V gene data show CDR1 as MDHEN and CDR2 as SYDVKM. This CDR3 has 17 amino acids. The CDR3 nucleotides read TGTGCCAGCAGTTCCCACTGGGGGGGGCGGTACCAAGAGACCCAGTACTTC. This translates into CASSSHWGGRYQETQYF.

The chain uses TRBV29-1 and TRBJ1-2; D might be TRBD1 (6 bases). V shed 6 bases and J shed 4 bases, with 18 bases lying between them. The germline CDR1 and CDR2 sequences are SQVTM and ANQGSEA. The CDR3 length is 14 residues. In DNA form, the CDR3 reads TGCAGCGTCGGAACCAAGGGGGGTTCCTATGGCTACACCTTC. It specifies CSVGTKGGSYGYTF.

This chain connects TRBV30 to TRBJ2-1; D gene ambiguous. This CDR3 has 10 residues. The ends were cut back, 0 bases at V and 8 bases at J, with 2 bases in the middle. CDR1 GTSNPN and CDR2 SVGIG come from the germline V gene (reference sequence). CDR3 loop: CAWSVHEQFF. In DNA, the CDR3 is TGTGCCTGGAGTGTACATGAGCAGTTCTTC.

There are many counts of this clone. The J gene is TRBJ1-4, the V gene TRBV30, with 9 bases aligning to TRBD1. The J segment lost 6 bases and the V segment lost 1 base, leaving 6 bases of the junction unmatched. This CDR3 is 15 amino acids long. Germline V gives CDR1 GTSNPN, CDR2 SVGIG (reference sequence). The CDR3 nucleotides read TGTGCCTGGAGTGCCGGGACAGGGAACGATGAAAAACTGTTTTTT. Translated, it gives CAWSAGTGNDEKLFF.

This chain joins TRBV5-4 and TRBJ2-3; weak D call: TRBD2 (7 bases). The V gene lost 3 bases and the J gene lost 6 bases, with 14 bases spanning the gap. The CDR3 is made up of 14 amino acids. Germline V gene sequence: CDR1 SGHNT, CDR2 YYREEE (reference sequence). The CDR3 region has the DNA TGTGCCAGCAGCTGGGGGCGGGGGACCGATACGCAGTATTTT. Translation: CASSWGRGTDTQYF.

This chain uses TRBV15 with TRBJ1-5, with D hard to call. The CDR3 spans 15 residues. The V end lost 0 bases, the J end lost 3 bases, and 9 bases lay between the germline ends. Germline V CDR1 and CDR2: LNHNV, YYDKDF (reference sequence). The CDR3 nucleotides read TGTGCCACCAGCAGAGATCAAGGATACAATCAGCCCCAGCATTTT. Translation: CATSRDQGYNQPQHF.

The chain employs TRBV19 and TRBJ1-2; 11 bases are shared with TRBD1. Germline CDR1 reads LNHDA; CDR2 reads SQIVND (reference sequence). J was trimmed by 0 bases and V by 5 bases; bases with no gene match: 2. The length of the CDR3 is 15 residues. CDR3 coding DNA: TGTGCCAGTAGTTGGGACAGGGGGACTAACTATGGCTACACCTTC. Protein sequence: CASSWDRGTNYGYTF.

This clone showed up just a few times. This chain uses TRBV7-2 with TRBJ2-1; a possible D gene is TRBD2 (5 bases). CDR1 is SGHTA, CDR2 FQGNSA, per germline. V was trimmed by 3 bases and J by 10 bases, leaving 19 bases between them. The CDR3 consists of 15 residues. This CDR3 is CASSLRTSPLAEQFF. CDR3 nucleotides: TGTGCCAGCAGCTTGCGGACTTCACCCTTGGCAGAGCAGTTCTTC.

As for this clone: A single base separates this from a much larger clone, so it may be a read error. The chain employs TRBV6-6 and TRBJ2-5, with TRBD1 matching 10 bases. The CDR3 extends over 13 amino acids. The germline gives CDR1 MNHNY, CDR2 SVGAGI (reference sequence). CDR3 amino acids: CVSRGQGKETQYF. CDR3 sequence (DNA): TGTGTCAGCAGGGGACAGGGGAAAGAGACCCAGTACTTC.

V is TRBV5-4 and J is TRBJ2-5; weak D call: TRBD1 (7 bases). Germline V gene data show CDR1 as SGHNT and CDR2 as YYREEE (reference sequence). The CDR3 has 14 residues. V lost 4 bases to trimming and J lost 5 bases, with 15 bases between them. CDR3: CASSPRQGLETQYF. The CDR3 nucleotides read TGTGCCAGCAGCCCGAGACAGGGACTGGAGACCCAGTACTTC.

The genes are TRBV2 and TRBJ2-7; tentative D call: TRBD2 (5 bases). Germline V CDR1 and CDR2: SNHLY, FYNNEI. V lost 11 bases and J lost 1, with 12 bases in between. The CDR3 runs to 12 residues. CDR3 sequence: CASKLVSYEQYF. CDR3 bases: TGTGCCTCCAAACTAGTTTCCTACGAGCAGTACTTC.

The chain is built from TRBV27 and TRBJ2-3, with D uncertain. CDR1 is MNHEY and CDR2 is SMNVEV in the germline V gene (reference sequence). The CDR3 is made up of 13 amino acids. V lost 2 bases, J lost 5 bases, and 8 bases lay in between. CDR3 in DNA: TGTGCCAGCAGTTTAAGGGCTAGAGATACGCAGTATTTT. Translated, it gives CASSLRARDTQYF.

J is TRBJ1-1 and V is TRBV19; D is unclear. This CDR3 comprises 17 residues. Germline CDR1 is LNHDA and CDR2 is SQIVND (reference sequence). Trimming took off 4 bases at V and 0 bases at J, with 18 bases between the two ends. The CDR3, as DNA: TGTGCCAGTAGTACCCCCCTGGGGAGATACATGAACACTGAAGCTTTCTTT. This codes for CASSTPLGRYMNTEAFF.

This clone was picked up one time. V usage is TRBV4-1 and J usage is TRBJ1-4, with D possibly matching TRBD1 (6 bases). Germline values: CDR1 MGHRA, CDR2 YSYEKL. V lost 0 bases and J lost 11, with 19 bases in between. The CDR3 sequence is 16 residues long. The CDR3 bases are TGCGCCAGCAGCCAAGATCCCGGGACACCGTTAGAGAAACTGTTTTTT. This translates into CASSQDPGTPLEKLFF.

This clone has more than one count but fewer than ten. The chain has TRBV5-4 and TRBJ2-5; 8 bases map to TRBD2. V was pared by 0 bases and J by 3 bases, with 4 bases of the junction left unmatched. The germline gives CDR1 SGHNT, CDR2 YYREEE (reference sequence). CDR3 length: 15 amino acids. The DNA for the CDR3 is TGTGCCAGCAGCTTGGTGACGACTAGCGAAGAGACCCAGTACTTC. This translates into CASSLVTTSEETQYF.

This clone has a single count. The genes are TRBV10-3 and TRBJ2-1; the match to TRBD2 covers 8 bases. Germline CDR1 and CDR2: ENHRY and SYGVKD. V lost 3 bases to trimming and J lost 3 bases; unmatched junction nucleotides: 7. CDR3 length: 16 amino acids. The CDR3 DNA sequence: TGTGCCATCAGTGAAGGAGACGGGAGGGTCTACAATGAGCAGTTCTTC. Its protein product is CAISEGDGRVYNEQFF.

The chain uses TRBV7-9 and TRBJ2-2; tentative D call: TRBD2 (6 bases). The CDR3 is made up of 18 amino acids. Germline V CDR1 and CDR2: SEHNR, FQNEAQ (reference sequence). The V end lost 5 bases, the J end lost 2 bases, and 21 bases lay between the germline ends. CDR3 loop: CASSLSRGGTDNTGELFF. CDR3 bases: TGTGCCAGCAGCCTTTCCCGCGGTGGGACTGATAACACCGGGGAGCTGTTTTTT.

This CDR3 reads CASSLGVMAQHF. DNA for the CDR3: TGTGCCAGCAGCTTAGGAGTCATGGCCCAGCATTTT. The chain employs TRBV7-2 and TRBJ1-5, with unresolved D. Per germline, CDR1 SGHTA and CDR2 FQGNSA. CDR3 length equals 12 residues. The V end was cut by 1 base, the J end by 11 bases, with 9 bases between.

The V and J genes are TRBV18 and TRBJ2-3, with D maybe TRBD1 (6 bases). Germline V gene lookup returns CDR1 KGHSH and CDR2 LQKENI. The germline V and J ends were trimmed by 2 bases and 3 bases, with 15 bases remaining between them. The CDR3 contains 16 residues. CDR3 sequence: CASSPGAGERTDTQYF. CDR3 nucleotides: TGTGCCAGCTCACCAGGGGCAGGGGAACGGACAGATACGCAGTATTTT.

The chain combines TRBV7-9 with TRBJ1-2; D might be TRBD1 (5 bases). This CDR3 has 14 amino acids. Germline lookup yields CDR1 SEHNR and CDR2 FQNEAQ (reference sequence). V was clipped by 5 bases and J by 7 bases, with 17 bases between them. The CDR3 DNA is TGTGCCAGCAGCCTCAGGGATGGGGCCGGTGGCTACACCTTC. Its protein product is CASSLRDGAGGYTF.